This TCR beta chain stems from a study of identical twins. Overall study results and limits: Cord blood beta clonotypes that were abundant carried fewer insertions, and memory repertoires showed no such trend. Models underpredicted monozygotic twin sharing of out-of-frame TCR alpha. Analyses of zero insertions could be partly confounded by invariant MAIT and iNKT cells.

This CDR3 is 16 amino acids long. V shed 4 bases and J 5 bases; nucleotides not matched to a gene: 10. Germline V CDR1 and CDR2: LGHNA, YNFKEQ. Unique molecular identifiers were present on the cDNA, and a universal primer site came from template switching. TCRdb processed the 5' RACE reads anew with MiXCR; each CDR3 protein has one entry. The table includes roughly 1,500,000 distinct CDR3 sequences, less than 35% detected once. This clonotype was counted between two and nine times. Its specificity is not known. The TCR originated in a newborn girl in good health. Sequenced input: cord blood. The rearrangement joins TRBV4-2 to TRBJ1-1; 10 bases line up with TRBD1. The CDR3 region has the DNA TGTGCCAGCAGCCCGACAGGGGGCGCGAGATCAACTGAAGCTTTCTTT. This codes for CASSPTGGARSTEAFF.